This TCR beta chain was retrieved from a study of OX40 agonist ivuxolimab in advanced cancers. Regarding the study as a whole: In the 0.1 to 3.0 mg/kg range, CD4+ and CD8+ blood T cells had expanded clonally by week 6. On average, a greater number of expanded clones characterised CD8+ T cells relative to CD4+.

Assay used: immunoSEQ multiplex PCR; TCRdb lists only in-frame clones, some missing. The table shows 70,000 or so clones, with roughly 80% occurring only once. The V end was cut by 7 bases, the J end by 2 bases, with 15 bases between. This CDR3 comprises 15 residues. Germline CDR1 LNHDA, CDR2 SQIVND (reference sequence). In regard to this clone: Its target is unknown.

This clonotype originated in an adult with an advanced solid tumor such as melanoma, head and neck, liver or kidney cancer. The chain uses TRBV19 and TRBJ1-5, with a possible D match to TRBD1 (6 bases). The specimen was CD4+ or CD8+ T cells sorted from blood, collected in a trial of the OX40 agonist ivuxolimab. Here the CDR3 reads CASNLQGGGNQPQHF. Written as DNA, the CDR3 is TGTGCCAGTAACCTACAGGGCGGAGGCAATCAGCCCCAGCATTTT.